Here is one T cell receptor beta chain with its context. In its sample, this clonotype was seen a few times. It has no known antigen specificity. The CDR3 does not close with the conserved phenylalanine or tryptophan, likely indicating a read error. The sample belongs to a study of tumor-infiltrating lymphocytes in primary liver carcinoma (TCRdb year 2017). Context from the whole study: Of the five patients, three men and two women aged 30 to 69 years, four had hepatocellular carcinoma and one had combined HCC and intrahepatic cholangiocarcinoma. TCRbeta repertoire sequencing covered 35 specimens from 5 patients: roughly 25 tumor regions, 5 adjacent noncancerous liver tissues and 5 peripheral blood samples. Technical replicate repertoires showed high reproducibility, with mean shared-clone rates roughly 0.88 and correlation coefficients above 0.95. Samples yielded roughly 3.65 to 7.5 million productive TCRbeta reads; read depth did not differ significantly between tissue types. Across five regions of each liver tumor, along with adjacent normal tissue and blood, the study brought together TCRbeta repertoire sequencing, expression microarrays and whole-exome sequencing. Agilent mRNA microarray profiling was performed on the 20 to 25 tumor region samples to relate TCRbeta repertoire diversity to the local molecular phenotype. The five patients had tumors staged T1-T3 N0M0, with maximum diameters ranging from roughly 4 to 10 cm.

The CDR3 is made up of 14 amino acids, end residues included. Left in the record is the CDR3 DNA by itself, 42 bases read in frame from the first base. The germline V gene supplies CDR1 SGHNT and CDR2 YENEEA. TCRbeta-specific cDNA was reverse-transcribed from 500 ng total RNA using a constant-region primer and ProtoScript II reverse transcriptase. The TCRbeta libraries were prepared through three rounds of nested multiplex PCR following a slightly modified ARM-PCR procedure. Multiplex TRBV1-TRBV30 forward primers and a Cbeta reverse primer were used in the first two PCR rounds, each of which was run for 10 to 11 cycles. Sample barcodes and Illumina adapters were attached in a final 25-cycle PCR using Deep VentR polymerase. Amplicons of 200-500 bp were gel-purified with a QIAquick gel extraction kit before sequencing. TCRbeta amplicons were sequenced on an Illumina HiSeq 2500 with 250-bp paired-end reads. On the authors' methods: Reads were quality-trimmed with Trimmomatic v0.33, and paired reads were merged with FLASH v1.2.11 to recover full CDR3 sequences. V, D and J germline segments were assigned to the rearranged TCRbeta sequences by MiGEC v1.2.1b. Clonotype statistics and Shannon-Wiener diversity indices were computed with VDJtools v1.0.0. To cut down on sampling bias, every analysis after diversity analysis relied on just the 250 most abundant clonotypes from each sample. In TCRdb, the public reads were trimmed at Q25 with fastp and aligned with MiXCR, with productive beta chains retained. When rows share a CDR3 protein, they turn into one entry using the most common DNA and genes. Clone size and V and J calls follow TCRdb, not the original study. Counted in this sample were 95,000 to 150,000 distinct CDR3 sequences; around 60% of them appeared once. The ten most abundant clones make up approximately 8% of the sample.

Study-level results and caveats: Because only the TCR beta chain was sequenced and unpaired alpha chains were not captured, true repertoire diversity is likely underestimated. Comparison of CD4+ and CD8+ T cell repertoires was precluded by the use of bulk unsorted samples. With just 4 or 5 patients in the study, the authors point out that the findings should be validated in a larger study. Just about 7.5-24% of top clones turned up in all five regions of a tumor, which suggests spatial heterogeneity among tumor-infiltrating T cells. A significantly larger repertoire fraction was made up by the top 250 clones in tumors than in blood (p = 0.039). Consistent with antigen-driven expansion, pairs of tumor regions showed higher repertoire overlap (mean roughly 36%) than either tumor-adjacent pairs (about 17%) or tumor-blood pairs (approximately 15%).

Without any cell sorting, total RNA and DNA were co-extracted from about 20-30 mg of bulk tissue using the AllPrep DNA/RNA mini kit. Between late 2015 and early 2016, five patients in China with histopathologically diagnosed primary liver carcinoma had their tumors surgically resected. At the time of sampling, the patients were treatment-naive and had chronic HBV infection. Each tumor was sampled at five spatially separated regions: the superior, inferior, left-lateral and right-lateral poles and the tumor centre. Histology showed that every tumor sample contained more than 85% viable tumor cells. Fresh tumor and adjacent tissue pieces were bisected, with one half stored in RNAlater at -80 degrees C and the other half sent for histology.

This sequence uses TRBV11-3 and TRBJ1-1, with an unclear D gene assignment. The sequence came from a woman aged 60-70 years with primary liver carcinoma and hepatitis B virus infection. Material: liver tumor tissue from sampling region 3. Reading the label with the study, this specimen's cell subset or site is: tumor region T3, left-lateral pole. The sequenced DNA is TGTGCAAGCAGCCAGGACGGCTTGAGCACTGAAGCTTTCTTG. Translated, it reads CASSQDGLSTEAFL.